The 32 T cell receptor beta chains presented below share a single source sample, sequenced in a study of T-cell reconstitution after alpha-beta-depleted transplantation in children. Unique molecular identifiers were used to barcode this TCRbeta library. TCRdb ran MiXCR on the PCR reads and lists one entry per CDR3 protein. The sample carries about 980,000 distinct CDR3 sequences, roughly 29% recorded once. The source material was PBMCs, mostly from graft donor cells, sampled 360 days after TCRalphabeta/CD19-depleted stem cell transplant. The receptors originated from a boy under two years old who had a stem cell transplant for SCID, so the T cells may come from the graft donor.

The chain employs TRBV16 and TRBJ2-7, with 8 nucleotides matching TRBD1. CDR1 and CDR2 from the germline V gene are KGHSY and FQNENV. The CDR3 consists of 14 residues. Trimming removed 5 bases from V and 2 bases from J; junction bases left unmatched: 5. The CDR3 region is CASSGGTGAYEQYF. CDR3 in DNA: TGTGCCAGCAGCGGCGGGACAGGAGCCTACGAGCAGTACTTC. The full variable domain, its missing parts supplied by reference TRBV16 and TRBJ2-7, is GEEVAQTPKHLVRGEGQKAKLYCAPIKGHSYVFWYQQVLKNEFKFLISFQNENVFDETGMPKERFSAKCLPNSPCSLEIQATKLEDSAVYFCASSGGTGAYEQYFGPGTRLTVT.

V is TRBV4-1 and J is TRBJ1-1; perhaps TRBD1 as D (5 bases). Germline CDR1 reads MGHRA; CDR2 reads YSYEKL. V lost 5 bases and J 1 base, leaving 32 bases between the germline ends. The CDR3 extends over 21 amino acids. The CDR3 DNA sequence: TGCGCCAGCAGCGCAAGGGGATTGGGGACGACGAAGTCTATCTCGAACACTGAAGCTTTCTTT. Its translation is CASSARGLGTTKSISNTEAFF.

This clonotype was recorded once. The V call is TRBV20-1, the J call TRBJ1-2, with 10 bases that match TRBD1. The CDR3 spans 15 residues. Germline trimming cut 1 base from V and 4 bases from J; bases unmatched to any gene: 6. Germline CDR1 reads DFQATT; CDR2 reads SNEGSKA (reference sequence). The CDR3 nucleotides read TGCAGTGCTAGAGCCTCGACAGGGGGCTCCTATGGCTACACCTTC. This translates into CSARASTGGSYGYTF.

This clonotype was counted only a few times. This chain links TRBV20-1 with TRBJ2-6; D is perhaps TRBD1 or TRBD2 (6 bases each). Germline lookup yields CDR1 DFQATT and CDR2 SNEGSKA (reference sequence). The CDR3 totals 16 residues. Trimming removed 3 bases from V and 0 bases from J, with 12 bases in between. CDR3 coding DNA: TGCAGTGCTAGCCCCCGGGGGCCCTCTGGGGCCAACGTCCTGACTTTC. This encodes CSASPRGPSGANVLTF.

This clonotype appeared a few times. CDR3 DNA sequence: TGTGCCACCAGTGGACAGGGAGGATGGGGCGAGACCCAGTACTTC. It translates to CATSGQGGWGETQYF. The gene calls are TRBV15 and TRBJ2-5; 8 bases match TRBD1. The CDR3 loop spans 15 amino acids. Germline CDR1 and CDR2: LNHNV and YYDKDF (reference sequence). V shed 6 bases and J 5 bases; nucleotides not matched to a gene: 11.

The chain links TRBV15 to TRBJ2-5, with no clear D. Trimming took 1 base from V and 3 from J, leaving 12 bases between them. There are 15 residues in the CDR3. Germline V gives CDR1 LNHNV, CDR2 YYDKDF (reference sequence). DNA of the CDR3: TGTGCCACCAGCAGAGGGTCCGCACCGGAAGAGACCCAGTACTTC. It yields the protein CATSRGSAPEETQYF.

This clonotype was seen a few times. V gene TRBV12-3 or TRBV12-4 combines with J gene TRBJ2-7; possibly TRBD2 for D (5 bases). CDR3 length equals 15 residues. V lost 3 bases to trimming and J lost 3 bases, with 15 bases between them. The CDR3 loop reads CASSFEGLSSYEQYF. The CDR3 DNA reads as TGTGCCAGCAGTTTTGAGGGTTTATCGAGCTACGAGCAGTACTTC.

The rearrangement uses TRBV5-1 and TRBJ2-1, with a tentative D call TRBD2 (5 bases). Germline values: CDR1 SGHRS, CDR2 YFSETQ. The CDR3 has 14 residues. Trimming removed 5 bases at V and 2 bases at J, with 11 bases between. The CDR3 nucleotides read TGCGCCAGCAGAGAACTAGGGACCTACAATGAGCAGTTCTTC. Its translation: CASRELGTYNEQFF.

This rearrangement joins TRBV5-5 to TRBJ2-5; 9 bases align to TRBD2. The CDR3 length is 18 residues. V lost 0 bases and J lost 2; bases outside the gene matches: 11. Germline CDR1 SGHKS, CDR2 YYEKEE (reference sequence). The CDR3 bases are TGTGCCAGCAGCTTGGCCCCGAGGGCGGGGGGGATGCAAGAGACCCAGTACTTC. It translates to CASSLAPRAGGMQETQYF.

This chain connects TRBV12-3 or TRBV12-4 to TRBJ1-1; maybe TRBD1 (5 bases). This CDR3 is built from 18 residues. Trimming stripped 3 bases from V and 3 bases from J, with 23 bases between. As DNA, the CDR3 is TGTGCCAGCAGTTTGTATTCGACCGGGGCTGGATGGGACACTGAAGCTTTCTTT. Translated: CASSLYSTGAGWDTEAFF.

This clonotype showed up many times. This chain uses TRBV15 with TRBJ1-2; D remains ambiguous. The CDR3 is 13 residues long. The V end lost 0 bases, the J end lost 5 bases, and 7 bases lay between the germline ends. Germline values: CDR1 LNHNV, CDR2 YYDKDF (reference sequence). The CDR3: CATSRDAGYGYTF. As DNA, the CDR3 is TGTGCCACCAGCAGAGATGCGGGGTATGGCTACACCTTC.

The chain has TRBV9 and TRBJ2-1; D may correspond to TRBD1 or TRBD2 (6 bases each). The V gene's germline CDR1 is SGDLS and CDR2 YYNGEE. The CDR3 sequence is 15 residues long. V shed 4 bases and J shed 0 bases, with 11 bases lying between them. CDR3 residues: CASSPWGASYNEQFF. CDR3 in DNA: TGTGCCAGCAGCCCCTGGGGGGCCTCCTACAATGAGCAGTTCTTC.

The chain has TRBV20-1 and TRBJ2-5; maybe TRBD2 (5 bases). CDR1 and CDR2 from the germline V gene are DFQATT and SNEGSKA (reference sequence). The CDR3 length is 12 residues. The V and J ends lost 5 bases and 5 bases respectively, with 12 bases between them. This chain's CDR3 is CSAGTSLETQYF. CDR3 nucleotides: TGCAGTGCTGGAACTAGTTTGGAGACCCAGTACTTC.

The genes are TRBV6-1 and TRBJ2-1, with D hard to call. Trimming pared 6 bases from V and 2 bases from J, leaving 14 bases between. This CDR3 comprises 15 residues. Germline CDR1 and CDR2: MNHNS and SASEGT. The CDR3 here is CASSSDGITYNEQFF. Here the CDR3 DNA reads TGTGCCAGCAGCTCAGACGGAATCACCTACAATGAGCAGTTCTTC.

V and J are TRBV7-8 and TRBJ2-5; 8 bases match TRBD2. V trimming: 6 bases; J trimming: 4 bases; junction bases outside the gene matches: 1. Germline CDR1 SGHVS, CDR2 FQNEAQ. This CDR3 comprises 12 residues. The CDR3 loop is CASRGTRETQYF. The CDR3 bases are TGTGCCAGCAGGGGGACTAGAGAGACCCAGTACTTC.

Only a few counts were recorded for this clonotype. This sequence joins TRBV4-3 and TRBJ2-7, with D possibly called TRBD1 or TRBD2 (5 bases each). The V gene lost 0 bases and the J gene lost 3 bases, with 9 bases spanning the gap. The length of the CDR3 is 14 residues. Germline V gives CDR1 LGHNA, CDR2 YSLEER. The CDR3 protein is CASSQESGSYEQYF. CDR3 DNA: TGCGCCAGCAGCCAAGAGTCAGGGAGCTACGAGCAGTACTTC.

This clonotype was observed a few times. DNA for the CDR3: TGCGCCAGCAGCCAAGATCAGGCCCTGGGAAACATTCAGTACTTC. This codes for CASSQDQALGNIQYF. The rearrangement uses TRBV4-3 and TRBJ2-4; D is undetermined. Germline CDR1 reads LGHNA; CDR2 reads YSLEER. The CDR3 totals 15 residues. Trimming left V 0 bases short and J 6 bases short, with 12 bases between.

This sequence joins TRBV20-1 and TRBJ2-7; 8 bases match TRBD1. This CDR3 region has 14 residues. The germline gives CDR1 DFQATT, CDR2 SNEGSKA (reference sequence). V lost 4 bases and J lost 0; bases outside the gene matches: 5. The CDR3 reads CSATGGESSYEQYF. CDR3 coding DNA: TGCAGTGCTACAGGGGGCGAGAGCTCCTACGAGCAGTACTTC.

The V gene is TRBV10-3, the J gene TRBJ1-1; a weak D match, TRBD1 (5 bases). Germline V gene lookup returns CDR1 ENHRY and CDR2 SYGVKD. The CDR3 runs to 14 residues. V was trimmed by 7 bases and J by 0 bases, leaving 12 bases between them. CDR3 coding DNA: TGTGCCATCACGGCAGGGCGAATGAACACTGAAGCTTTCTTT. It encodes CAITAGRMNTEAFF.

This clonotype was counted a few times. The chain carries TRBV12-3 or TRBV12-4 and TRBJ2-2; D perhaps matches TRBD1 (5 bases). V lost 3 bases to trimming and J lost 7 bases, with 18 bases between them. This CDR3 has 16 amino acids. The CDR3 sequence: CASSFLMGRADGELFF. DNA for the CDR3: TGTGCCAGCAGTTTTTTGATGGGCAGGGCGGACGGGGAGCTGTTTTTT.

This clonotype has just a few counts. The J gene is TRBJ2-1, the V gene TRBV7-9, with TRBD2 matching 13 bases. The V and J ends lost 2 bases and 3 bases, in that order; junction bases with no gene match: 4. The CDR3 has 17 residues. Germline values: CDR1 SEHNR, CDR2 FQNEAQ (reference sequence). The CDR3 here is CASSLPTSGGNYNEQFF. In DNA form, the CDR3 reads TGTGCCAGCAGCTTACCGACTAGCGGGGGGAACTACAATGAGCAGTTCTTC. The full variable domain, rest sourced from reference TRBV7-9 and TRBJ2-1, is DTGVSQNPRHKITKRGQNVTFRCDPISEHNRLYWYRQTLGQGPEFLTYFQNEAQLEKSRLLSDRFSAERPKGSFSTLEIQRTEQGDSAMYLCASSLPTSGGNYNEQFFGPGTRLTVL.

The chain joins TRBV6-2 or TRBV6-3 to TRBJ1-2, with D perhaps TRBD1 (5 bases). Germline assignment: CDR1 MNHEY and CDR2 SVGEGT. The length of the CDR3 is 13 residues. Between the trimmed V and J ends, which lost 7 bases and 4 bases, there was a span of 13 bases. The CDR3 reads CASIGTKGYGYTF. The CDR3 nucleotides are TGTGCCAGCATCGGGACCAAAGGCTATGGCTACACCTTC.

V usage is TRBV9 and J usage is TRBJ2-6; TRBD1 matches 9 bases. CDR1 and CDR2 from the germline V gene are SGDLS and YYNGEE. Unmatched junction bases numbered 7, after V lost 7 bases and J lost 2 bases. This CDR3 region has 16 residues. CDR3 in amino acids: CASATQGAPGANVLTF. In DNA form, the CDR3 reads TGTGCCAGCGCTACACAGGGGGCGCCTGGGGCCAACGTCCTGACTTTC. Full variable domain (remainder filled in from reference TRBV9 and TRBJ2-6): DSGVTQTPKHLITATGQRVTLRCSPRSGDLSVYWYQQSLDQGLQFLIQYYNGEERAKGNILERFSAQQFPDLHSELNLSSLELGDSALYFCASATQGAPGANVLTFGAGSRLTVL.

This clonotype has a count of ten or more. The V and J genes are TRBV4-1 and TRBJ2-7; D is possibly TRBD2 (6 bases). The CDR3 extends over 13 amino acids. V was pared by 1 base and J by 6 bases, with 10 bases between. Germline lookup yields CDR1 MGHRA and CDR2 YSYEKL. CDR3 DNA: TGCGCCAGCAGCCAAGTGCTAGCGCGCGAGCAGTACTTC. Translation gives CASSQVLAREQYF.

This clonotype occurred a few times. The chain uses TRBV6-5 and TRBJ1-4; no definite D call. This CDR3 has 11 amino acids. Trimming removed 8 bases from V and 15 bases from J, with 16 bases in between. Germline CDR1 MNHEY, CDR2 SVGAGI. CDR3 bases: TGTGCCAGCGGATTGGCAGGTTCGATGTTTTTT. Translation gives CASGLAGSMFF.

The rearrangement joins TRBV12-3 or TRBV12-4 to TRBJ2-3; D not certain. V was shortened by 6 bases and J by 5 bases, with 15 bases between the two germline ends. CDR3 length equals 14 residues. CDR3: CASSTGPRGDTQYF. The DNA for the CDR3 is TGTGCCAGCAGCACCGGGCCCCGCGGAGATACGCAGTATTTT.

This clonotype was counted between two and nine times. The chain recombines TRBV7-2 with TRBJ1-4; no clear D gene. Trimming shortened V by 1 base and J by 2 bases, and 5 bases separated the two germline ends. The CDR3 has 14 residues. Per the germline V gene, CDR1 is SGHTA and CDR2 is FQGNSA. CDR3 loop: CASSLELTNEKLFF. The CDR3 region has the DNA TGTGCCAGCAGCTTAGAGCTGACTAATGAAAAACTGTTTTTT.

The chain is built from TRBV12-3 or TRBV12-4 and TRBJ2-1; 8 positions agree with TRBD1. The CDR3 has 13 residues. V lost 6 bases to trimming and J lost 9 bases; unmatched junction nucleotides: 7. CDR3 sequence: CASSWRQGREQFF. CDR3 DNA: TGTGCCAGCAGCTGGAGACAGGGGCGTGAGCAGTTCTTC.

This chain links TRBV6-2 or TRBV6-3 with TRBJ2-1, with D maybe TRBD2 (6 bases). The V and J ends lost 6 bases and 0 bases respectively, with 18 bases between them. Germline V lookup: CDR1 MNHEY, CDR2 SVGEGT. The CDR3 consists of 17 residues. The CDR3 sequence: CASSPGTLKSSYNEQFF. In DNA, the CDR3 is TGTGCCAGCAGCCCCGGGACTCTTAAGAGCTCCTACAATGAGCAGTTCTTC.

This chain joins TRBV7-6 and TRBJ2-1; TRBD1 or TRBD2 may be the D gene (6 bases each). V lost 4 bases to trimming and J lost 7 bases, with 20 bases between them. Per germline, CDR1 SGHVS and CDR2 FNYEAQ. The CDR3 length is 16 residues. The CDR3 DNA sequence: TGTGCCAGCAGCTGGGGGGCCCTAGTCGGAGAAAATGAGCAGTTCTTC. It encodes CASSWGALVGENEQFF.

CDR3 bases: TGTGCCAGCAGCTTCTCGCAGGGGCCCTATGGCTACACCTTC. Amino acids: CASSFSQGPYGYTF. The V gene is TRBV5-5, the J gene TRBJ1-2; TRBD1 is a possible D gene (6 bases). Trimming stripped 2 bases from V and 4 bases from J, with 12 bases between. CDR1 and CDR2 from the germline V gene are SGHKS and YYEKEE (reference sequence). CDR3 size: 14 residues. Complete variable domain (other parts from reference TRBV5-5 and TRBJ1-2): DAGVTQSPTHLIKTRGQQVTLRCSPISGHKSVSWYQQVLGQGPQFIFQYYEKEERGRGNFPDRFSARQFPNYSSELNVNALLLGDSALYLCASSFSQGPYGYTFGSGTRLTVV.

The rearrangement links TRBV29-1 to TRBJ2-7; no reliable D call. CDR1 is SQVTM, CDR2 ANQGSEA, per germline. The length of the CDR3 is 13 residues. Deletions cut 4 bases from V and 0 bases from J, with 10 bases between. The CDR3 DNA reads TGCAGCGTTGTGACTTCCAGCTCCTACGAGCAGTACTTC. It yields the protein CSVVTSSSYEQYF.